This T cell receptor beta chain is from a study of esophageal squamous cell carcinoma under preoperative chemotherapy. Across the whole study: Both tumor-infiltrating lymphocytes and peripheral blood T cells were profiled.

The CDR3 has 13 residues. V was cut by 5 bases and J by 9 bases, with 13 bases left in between. Germline V gene lookup returns CDR1 SGHAT and CDR2 FQNNGV. One entry per CDR3 protein, called by TCRdb with MiXCR from the PCR reads. The sample yields 9,500 to 12,000 distinct CDR3 sequences, around 63% seen once. Stated time point: after preoperative PTX-NDP chemotherapy. This TCR derives from a human donor with esophageal squamous cell carcinoma. The donor label of this sample is uncertain. This sample was taken from a patient given preoperative chemotherapy. This sequence joins TRBV11-2 and TRBJ2-2; no definite D call. CDR3 amino acids: CASSLLGMRELFF. The CDR3 DNA is TGTGCCAGCAGCCTGTTGGGGATGCGGGAGCTGTTTTTT.